This T cell receptor (beta chain) was captured in a study of regulatory T cells in long-lasting Graves disease. Arm-PCR of CDR3 regions with iRepertoire HTBI primers generated TCR beta libraries. TCRdb passed the multiplex PCR reads through MiXCR, listing each CDR3 protein once. The top ten clones hold 7.1% of a sample with about 470,000 distinct CDR3 sequences, 20% to 25% of them seen once. In this sample, this clonotype turned up a few times. Time point given: persistent/refractory GD, antithyroid drugs over 5 years with positive TRAb. PBMC RNA was the source of the TCR library. Trimming stripped 5 bases from V and 5 bases from J, with 16 bases between. Germline CDR1 is SQVTM and CDR2 is ANQGSEA. The CDR3 is 13 residues long.

The receptor comes from a female donor with Graves disease. This specimen consisted of peripheral blood mononuclear cells (PBMCs), obtained when the disease was refractory, from a patient treated with antithyroid drugs. The rearrangement joins TRBV29-1 to TRBJ2-7, with a possible D match to TRBD1 (6 bases). The CDR3 DNA reads TGCAGCGTTCAAGGGCAGGGGCACAACGAGCAGTACTTC. Its protein product is CSVQGQGHNEQYF.